Shown below are 5 T cell receptor beta chains from a single sample sequenced in a study of blood T cell repertoires in COVID-19. Only in-frame clones appear in the TCRdb table, and some are missing; sequencing was by immunoSEQ multiplex PCR. The sample has some 260,000 clones; 70% to 85% are singletons. Sequences were obtained from peripheral blood. Receptors were obtained from a woman between 40 and 55 years old with active or convalescent COVID-19.

The J gene is TRBJ2-2, the V gene TRBV29-1; 7 nucleotides line up with TRBD1. The V gene's germline CDR1 is SQVTM and CDR2 ANQGSEA. V trimming: 4 bases; J trimming: 4 bases; junction bases outside the gene matches: 3. The CDR3 runs to 13 residues. CDR3 coding DNA: TGCAGCGTTGGTAACAGGGGCACCGGGGAGCTGTTTTTT. It translates to CSVGNRGTGELFF.

The CDR3 sequence is CASSYRTGPDTEAFF. The CDR3 nucleotides read TGTGCCAGCAGTTACCGGACAGGGCCGGACACTGAAGCTTTCTTT. The rearrangement joins TRBV6-5 to TRBJ1-1; TRBD1 matches at 8 bases. Germline CDR1 MNHEY, CDR2 SVGAGI. V shed 2 bases and J 3 bases; nucleotides not matched to a gene: 5. CDR3 length equals 15 residues.

The chain couples TRBV9 to TRBJ1-5; D is undetermined. Trimming left V 4 bases short and J 3 bases short, with 11 bases between. CDR1 and CDR2 (germline): SGDLS, YYNGEE. This CDR3 contains 14 residues. CDR3: CASSPSGYNQPQHF. The CDR3 DNA sequence: TGTGCCAGCAGCCCATCAGGATACAATCAGCCCCAGCATTTT.

The rearrangement uses TRBV27 and TRBJ1-4; D is unresolved. Trimming stripped 2 bases from V and 3 bases from J, with 7 bases between. Per the germline V gene, CDR1 is MNHEY and CDR2 is SMNVEV (reference sequence). The CDR3 is 14 amino acids. CDR3 DNA: TGTGCCAGCAGTTTAATCGGGGCTAATGAAAAACTGTTTTTT. Its protein product is CASSLIGANEKLFF.

This clone showed up just once. Distinct nucleotide sequences in the sample also encode this CDR3. The chain joins TRBV27 to TRBJ1-1; 8 bases fit TRBD1. The germline V gene has CDR1 MNHEY and CDR2 SMNVEV (reference sequence). The CDR3 spans 14 residues. V trimming: 5 bases; J trimming: 1 base; junction bases outside the gene matches: 3. CDR3 sequence reads: CASSPGQANTEAFF. CDR3 nucleotides: TGTGCCAGCAGTCCGGGACAGGCGAACACTGAAGCTTTCTTT.